This T cell receptor (beta chain) appears in the sequencing data of a study of OX40 agonist ivuxolimab in advanced cancers. Concerning the study at large: Ivuxolimab was a fully human IgG2 agonistic monoclonal antibody targeting the costimulatory receptor OX40 (CD134). Prior anti-PD-1, anti-PD-L1 or anti-CTLA-4 therapy was permitted, and approximately 40% of dose-escalation patients had received checkpoint inhibitors. A male proportion of nearly 85% and a mean age of about 60 years, ranging from roughly 23 to 80, were recorded for the dose-escalation cohort. Intravenous ivuxolimab was administered to patients every 2 weeks at six dose levels: 0.01, 0.1, 0.3, 1.5, 3 and 10 mg/kg. Peripheral TCRbeta sequencing aimed to test whether ivuxolimab altered TCR sequence diversity and caused clonal T-cell expansion. Three dose-escalation patients achieved partial responses, one with hepatocellular carcinoma and two with cutaneous melanoma. The paper reports the monotherapy dose-escalation portion (N of about 50 patients) of the phase I ivuxolimab trial. Of the roughly 52 patients in dose escalation, 19 had hepatocellular carcinoma, approximately 15 had melanoma, 9 had renal cell carcinoma and 9 had head and neck cancer. The paper's findings and limits, for the study overall: In partial responders in the 0.1-3.0 mg/kg groups, normalized peripheral clonal expansion was found to be among the lowest, especially among CD8+ T cells. At doses of 0.1 to 3.0 mg/kg, clonal expansion of both CD4+ and CD8+ T cells in blood was seen between baseline and week 6. Antigen specificity was not determined for the clonally expanded peripheral T cells. After ivuxolimab, more expanded clones were found on average in CD8+ T cells than in CD4+ T cells. Low levels of normalized T-cell clonal expansion were also seen in some patients who did not respond.

Patients with a history of autoimmune disease or receiving systemic immunosuppression were excluded from the trial. In every dose cohort, peripheral blood was drawn for TCR sequencing at baseline, cycle 4 day 1, and cycle 7 day 1. The samples were taken from a phase I, first-in-human, multicenter, open-label dose-escalation trial of ivuxolimab. The trial enrolled adults with locally advanced or metastatic head and neck squamous cell, hepatocellular, melanoma or renal cell carcinoma. Before TCR sequencing, CD4+ and CD8+ T cells were separately sorted from peripheral blood. V trim: 2 bases; J trim: 2 bases; unmatched bases: 3. The germline V gene sets CDR1 to KGHSH and CDR2 to LQKENI. The CDR3, cysteine through phenylalanine, is 14 amino acids long. CDR3 DNA is the only sequence kept; it has 42 bases, read in frame from the first base. Genomic DNA was extracted from sorted cells for sequencing of the TCRbeta CDR3 region. The immunoSEQ Assay was used to sequence the TCRbeta CDR3 regions. Held by TCRdb, this immuneACCESS table contains in-frame sequences only and omits some clones. Under half of the omission traces to an unresolved V gene where checked; the cause of the rest is unknown. The sample includes around 33,000 clones, with 84% observed a single time. The leading ten clones occupy approximately 12% of the sample.

On this clone: This clone's antigen is unknown. Base qualities are not provided; no much larger clone lies one nucleotide away.

Material: CD4+ or CD8+ T cells sorted from blood, obtained in a trial of the OX40 agonist ivuxolimab. This clonotype was sampled from an adult with an advanced solid tumor such as melanoma, head and neck, liver or kidney cancer. The chain links TRBV18 with TRBJ2-7; TRBD2 agrees with 7 junctional bases. The DNA sequence is TGTGCCAGCTCACCATTGCGGGAGACCTACGAGCAGTACTTC. Its translation is CASSPLRETYEQYF. The full variable domain, completed from the reference TRBV18 and TRBJ2-7 proteins outside the CDR3, reads NAGVMQNPRHLVRRRGQEARLRCSPMKGHSHVYWYRQLPEEGLKFMVYLQKENIIDESGMPKERFSAEFPKEGPSILRIQQVVRGDSAAYFCASSPLRETYEQYFGPGTRLTVT.